These 18 T cell receptor beta chains share one sample of origin, sequenced in a study of blood T cell repertoires in COVID-19. Profiling relied on immunoSEQ multiplex PCR, and the TCRdb table lists in-frame clones only, not all of them. The top ten clones hold around 0.85% of a sample with over 200,000 clones, 80% to 95% of them seen once. Sample: peripheral blood. These receptors were collected from a man between 60 and 75 years old with COVID-19, enrolled during active disease.

This clone is a singleton in its sample. The rearrangement uses TRBV5-4 and TRBJ2-2, with a weak D call TRBD1 (6 bases). There are 15 residues in the CDR3. Germline-derived CDR1 and CDR2 are SGHNT and YYREEE (reference sequence). Trimming stripped 4 bases from V and 3 bases from J, with 13 bases between. The CDR3 nucleotides read TGTGCCAGCAGCCCGAGGACAGAGTACACCGGGGAGCTGTTTTTT. It is translated as CASSPRTEYTGELFF.

The chain uses TRBV10-1 and TRBJ1-3, with 7 bases matching TRBD1. J was trimmed by 0 bases and V by 6 bases; bases with no gene match: 5. The CDR3 is 15 amino acids. Per the germline V gene, CDR1 is WNHNN and CDR2 is SYGVQD (reference sequence). The CDR3 sequence: CASSGGTVSGNTIYF. The DNA for the CDR3 is TGCGCCAGCAGCGGAGGGACAGTCTCTGGAAACACCATATATTTT.

The V gene is TRBV30, the J gene TRBJ2-1; D is perhaps TRBD2 (6 bases). There are 12 residues in the CDR3. CDR1 is GTSNPN and CDR2 is SVGIG in the germline V gene (reference sequence). The V end lost 7 bases, the J end lost 5 bases, and 12 bases lay between the germline ends. CDR3 DNA: TGTGCCTTTAGCGGATTAAACAATGAGCAGTTCTTC. Translation: CAFSGLNNEQFF.

V gene TRBV4-1 combines with J gene TRBJ1-4; D is ambiguous. Between the trimmed V and J ends, which lost 0 bases and 8 bases, there was a span of 4 bases. The CDR3 spans 12 residues. CDR1 is MGHRA and CDR2 is YSYEKL in the germline V gene. CDR3 sequence: CASSQEREKLFF. CDR3 nucleotide sequence: TGCGCCAGCAGCCAAGAGAGGGAAAAACTGTTTTTT.

This clone appeared once. V is TRBV19 and J is TRBJ1-4; 9 bases line up with TRBD1. The CDR3 consists of 19 residues. Germline V gene sequence: CDR1 LNHDA, CDR2 SQIVND (reference sequence). V shed 5 bases and J 2 bases; nucleotides not matched to a gene: 15. The CDR3 bases are TGTGCCAGTAGTTTCCCGGGACAGGGAATTAAAAGGACTAATGAAAAACTGTTTTTT. Translating it yields CASSFPGQGIKRTNEKLFF. The variable domain in full, completed from reference TRBV19 and TRBJ1-4, reads DGGITQSPKYLFRKEGQNVTLSCEQNLNHDAMYWYRQDPGQGLRLIYYSQIVNDFQKGDIAEGYSVSREKKESFPLTVTSAQKNPTAFYLCASSFPGQGIKRTNEKLFFGSGTQLSVL.

The rearrangement links TRBV7-9 to TRBJ2-3; 15 bases match TRBD2. Germline assignment: CDR1 SEHNR and CDR2 FQNEAQ (reference sequence). J lost 6 bases, V lost 5 bases, and 6 bases had no gene match. The CDR3 covers 16 residues. CDR3 bases: TGTGCCAGCAGCCCAGGACTAGCGGGGGGGCCGGATACGCAGTATTTT. Protein: CASSPGLAGGPDTQYF.

The chain carries TRBV2 and TRBJ1-1; D is uncertain. V was clipped by 3 bases and J by 0 bases, with 8 bases between them. The CDR3 is 14 residues long. The germline V gene encodes CDR1 SNHLY and CDR2 FYNNEI. CDR3 residues: CASSEEAVNTEAFF. In nucleotides, the CDR3 is TGTGCCAGCAGTGAGGAGGCAGTGAACACTGAAGCTTTCTTT.

The chain combines TRBV7-2 with TRBJ2-2, with 8 nucleotides matching TRBD2. Germline V gene data show CDR1 as SGHTA and CDR2 as FQGNSA. The ends lost 2 bases at V and 4 bases at J; junction bases unmatched: 6. The CDR3 runs to 16 residues. The CDR3 here is CASSLFAGGGTGELFF. CDR3 in DNA: TGTGCCAGCAGCTTATTTGCGGGAGGCGGCACCGGGGAGCTGTTTTTT.

The gene calls are TRBV27 and TRBJ2-3; D not certain. Germline V gene sequence: CDR1 MNHEY, CDR2 SMNVEV (reference sequence). V dropped 3 bases and J dropped 2 bases, with 9 bases sitting between them. CDR3 size: 14 residues. As DNA, the CDR3 is TGTGCCAGCAGTTTGAAACGGTCCACAGATACGCAGTATTTT. This sequence encodes CASSLKRSTDTQYF.

This chain joins TRBV5-1 and TRBJ2-1, with TRBD1 as a possible D gene (6 bases). The CDR3 is made up of 18 amino acids. From germline, CDR1 is SGHRS and CDR2 YFSETQ. V shed 1 base and J shed 5 bases, with 22 bases lying between them. The CDR3 reads CASSLSRGTGQADNEQFF. The CDR3 bases are TGCGCCAGCAGCTTGTCTCGGGGCACAGGGCAAGCCGACAATGAGCAGTTCTTC.

The V gene is TRBV6-2 or TRBV6-3, the J gene TRBJ1-5; a possible D gene is TRBD1 (6 bases). Germline CDR1 reads MNHEY; CDR2 reads SVGEGT. V was clipped by 2 bases and J by 4 bases, with 18 bases between them. The CDR3 consists of 17 residues. The CDR3 sequence: CASSYPASWGPNQPQHF. The CDR3 DNA is TGTGCCAGCAGTTACCCGGCTTCGTGGGGGCCGAATCAGCCCCAGCATTTT.

This sequence joins TRBV27 and TRBJ2-4; TRBD2 matches at 10 bases. The ends lost 5 bases at V and 6 bases at J; junction bases unmatched: 10. This CDR3 region has 16 residues. CDR1 is MNHEY and CDR2 is SMNVEV in the germline V gene (reference sequence). The CDR3 DNA reads as TGTGCCAGCAGTCCATCCCCGCGGACTAGCGGAAACATTCAGTACTTC. It specifies CASSPSPRTSGNIQYF.

The rearrangement joins TRBV11-2 to TRBJ2-7; D gene unclear. Germline lookup yields CDR1 SGHAT and CDR2 FQNNGV. The CDR3 contains 13 residues. Trimming pared 5 bases from V and 0 bases from J, leaving 8 bases between. CDR3 nucleotides: TGTGCCAGCAGCCTAGGTATCTCCTACGAGCAGTACTTC. It encodes CASSLGISYEQYF.

This chain connects TRBV2 to TRBJ1-5, with no clear D. This CDR3 has 14 amino acids. Trimming stripped 6 bases from V and 7 bases from J, with 16 bases between. Germline-derived CDR1 and CDR2 are SNHLY and FYNNEI. Here the CDR3 DNA reads TGTGCCAGCAGGGGCCATTTTGAAGAGCAGCCCCAGCATTTT. Translated: CASRGHFEEQPQHF.

The V gene is TRBV27, the J gene TRBJ2-1; 13 nucleotides agree with TRBD2. With 5 bases clipped from V and 9 bases from J, the junction kept 7 bases outside the gene matches. Germline CDR1 and CDR2: MNHEY and SMNVEV (reference sequence). This CDR3 spans 15 amino acids. CDR3 nucleotide sequence: TGTGCCAGCAGTCTACTAGCGGGGGGGCGTGGTGAGCAGTTCTTC. It encodes CASSLLAGGRGEQFF.

The V gene is TRBV27, the J gene TRBJ2-2, with TRBD2 matching 12 bases. This CDR3 contains 18 residues. Germline CDR1 is MNHEY and CDR2 is SMNVEV (reference sequence). V was clipped by 5 bases and J by 4 bases; unmatched bases: 11. CDR3 amino acids: CASSPFGLAGPPTGELFF. CDR3 DNA sequence: TGTGCCAGCAGTCCATTCGGACTAGCGGGGCCTCCCACCGGGGAGCTGTTTTTT.

The rearrangement links TRBV4-3 to TRBJ1-2, with unresolved D. Trimming cost V 0 bases and J 2 bases, with 16 bases left between them. The CDR3 spans 17 residues. Germline values: CDR1 LGHNA, CDR2 YSLEER. CDR3 DNA sequence: TGCGCCAGCAGCCAAGATATTCTCGGGAAGAGGAACTATGGCTACACCTTC. The encoded protein is CASSQDILGKRNYGYTF.

V is TRBV5-1 and J is TRBJ2-2, with D possibly being TRBD2 (6 bases). Germline V gene sequence: CDR1 SGHRS, CDR2 YFSETQ. The CDR3 extends over 15 amino acids. The V end lost 1 base, the J end lost 4 bases, and 11 bases lay between the germline ends. CDR3 region: CASSLSGVGTGELFF. As DNA, the CDR3 is TGCGCCAGCAGCTTGTCGGGGGTTGGCACCGGGGAGCTGTTTTTT.